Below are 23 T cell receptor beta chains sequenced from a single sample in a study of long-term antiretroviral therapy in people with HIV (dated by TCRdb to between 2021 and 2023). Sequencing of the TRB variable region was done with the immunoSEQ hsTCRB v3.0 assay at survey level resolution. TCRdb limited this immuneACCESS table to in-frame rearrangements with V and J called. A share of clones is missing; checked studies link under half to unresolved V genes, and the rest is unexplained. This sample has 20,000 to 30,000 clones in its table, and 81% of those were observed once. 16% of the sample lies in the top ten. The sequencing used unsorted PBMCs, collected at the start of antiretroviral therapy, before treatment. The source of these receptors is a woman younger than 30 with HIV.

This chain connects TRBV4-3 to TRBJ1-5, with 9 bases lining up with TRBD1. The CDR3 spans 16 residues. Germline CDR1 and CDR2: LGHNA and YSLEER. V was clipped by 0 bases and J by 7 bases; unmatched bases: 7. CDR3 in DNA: TGCGCCAGCAGCCAAGATGGGAGACAGGGGGGGCAGCCCCAGCATTTT. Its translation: CASSQDGRQGGQPQHF.

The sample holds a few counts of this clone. This CDR3 reads CASSPRWGYQPQHF. In DNA, the CDR3 is TGTGCCAGCAGCCCTCGTTGGGGGTATCAGCCCCAGCATTTT. The chain is built from TRBV7-2 and TRBJ1-5; weak D call: TRBD1 (5 bases). Germline-derived CDR1 and CDR2 are SGHTA and FQGNSA. The CDR3 runs 14 residues. V lost 5 bases and J 5 bases, leaving 13 bases between the germline ends.

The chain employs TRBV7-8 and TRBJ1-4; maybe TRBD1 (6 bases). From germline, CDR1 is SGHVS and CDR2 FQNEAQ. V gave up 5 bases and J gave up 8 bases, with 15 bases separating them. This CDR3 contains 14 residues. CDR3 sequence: CASSMTGGSEKLFF. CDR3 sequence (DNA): TGTGCCAGCAGCATGACAGGAGGCTCCGAAAAACTGTTTTTT.

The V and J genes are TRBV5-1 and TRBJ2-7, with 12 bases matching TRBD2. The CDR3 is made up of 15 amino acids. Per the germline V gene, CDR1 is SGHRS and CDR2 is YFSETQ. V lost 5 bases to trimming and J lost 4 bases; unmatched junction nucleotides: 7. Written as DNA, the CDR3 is TGCGCCAGCAGACAGACTAGCGGGAGAGGGTACGAGCAGTACTTC. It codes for CASRQTSGRGYEQYF.

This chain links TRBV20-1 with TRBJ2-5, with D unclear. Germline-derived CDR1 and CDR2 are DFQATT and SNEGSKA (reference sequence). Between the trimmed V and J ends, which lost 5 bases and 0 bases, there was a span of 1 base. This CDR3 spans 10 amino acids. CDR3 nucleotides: TGCAGTGCTTACCAAGAGACCCAGTACTTC. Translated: CSAYQETQYF.

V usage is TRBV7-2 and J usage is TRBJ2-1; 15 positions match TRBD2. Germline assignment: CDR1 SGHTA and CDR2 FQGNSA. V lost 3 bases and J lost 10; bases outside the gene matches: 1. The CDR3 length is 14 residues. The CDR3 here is CASSLGLAGGEQFF. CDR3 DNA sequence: TGTGCCAGCAGCTTGGGACTAGCGGGGGGAGAGCAGTTCTTC.

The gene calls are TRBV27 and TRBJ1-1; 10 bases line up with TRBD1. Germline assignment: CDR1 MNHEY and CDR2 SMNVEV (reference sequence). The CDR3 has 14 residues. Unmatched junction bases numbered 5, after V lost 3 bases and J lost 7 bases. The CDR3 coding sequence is TGTGCCAGCAGTTTCTTGGACAGGGGGGATGAAGCTTTCTTT. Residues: CASSFLDRGDEAFF.

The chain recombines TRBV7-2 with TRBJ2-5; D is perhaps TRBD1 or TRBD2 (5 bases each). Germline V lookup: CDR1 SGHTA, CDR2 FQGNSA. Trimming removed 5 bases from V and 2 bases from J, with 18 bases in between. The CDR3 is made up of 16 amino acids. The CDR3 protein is CASSRWDRDVQETQYF. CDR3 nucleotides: TGTGCCAGCAGCCGCTGGGATCGGGACGTACAAGAGACCCAGTACTTC.

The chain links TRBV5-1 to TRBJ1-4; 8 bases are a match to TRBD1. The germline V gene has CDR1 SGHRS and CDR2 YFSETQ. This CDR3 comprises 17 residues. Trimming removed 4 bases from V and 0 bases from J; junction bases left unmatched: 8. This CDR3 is CASSRVPGQATNEKLFF. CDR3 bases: TGCGCCAGCAGCCGAGTCCCGGGACAGGCAACTAATGAAAAACTGTTTTTT. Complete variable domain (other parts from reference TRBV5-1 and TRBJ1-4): KAGVTQTPRYLIKTRGQQVTLSCSPISGHRSVSWYQQTPGQGLQFLFEYFSETQRNKGNFPGRFSGRQFSNSRSEMNVSTLELGDSALYLCASSRVPGQATNEKLFFGSGTQLSVL.

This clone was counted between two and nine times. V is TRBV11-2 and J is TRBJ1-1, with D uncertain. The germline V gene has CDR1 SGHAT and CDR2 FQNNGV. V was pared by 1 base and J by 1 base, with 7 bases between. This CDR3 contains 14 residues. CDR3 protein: CASSLGYENTEAFF. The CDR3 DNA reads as TGTGCCAGCAGCTTAGGGTACGAGAACACTGAAGCTTTCTTT.

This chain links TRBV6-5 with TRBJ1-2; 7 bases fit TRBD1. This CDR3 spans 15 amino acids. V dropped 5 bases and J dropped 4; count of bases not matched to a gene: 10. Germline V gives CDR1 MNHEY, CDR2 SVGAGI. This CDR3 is CASSPTTGQGYGYTF. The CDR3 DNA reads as TGTGCCAGCAGTCCCACGACAGGGCAAGGCTATGGCTACACCTTC.

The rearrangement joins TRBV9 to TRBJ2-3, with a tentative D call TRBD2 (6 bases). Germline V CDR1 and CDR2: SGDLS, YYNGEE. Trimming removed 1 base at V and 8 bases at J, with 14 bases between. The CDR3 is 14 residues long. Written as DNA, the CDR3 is TGTGCCAGCAGCGTATGGGGGGATTTGGGTACGCAGTATTTT. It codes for CASSVWGDLGTQYF.

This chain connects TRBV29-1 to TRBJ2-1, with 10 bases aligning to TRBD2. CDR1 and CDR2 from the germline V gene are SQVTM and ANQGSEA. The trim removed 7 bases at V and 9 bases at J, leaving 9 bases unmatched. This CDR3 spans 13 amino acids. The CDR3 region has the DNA TGCAGCGCCCTAGCGGGGGACCGTGCTGAGCAGTTCTTC. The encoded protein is CSALAGDRAEQFF.

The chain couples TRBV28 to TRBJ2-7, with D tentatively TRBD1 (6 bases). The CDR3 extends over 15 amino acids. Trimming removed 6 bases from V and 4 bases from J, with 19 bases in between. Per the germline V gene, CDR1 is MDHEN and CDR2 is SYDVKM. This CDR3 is CASSSGHKLEYEQYF. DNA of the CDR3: TGTGCCAGCAGCTCGGGACACAAGTTAGAATACGAGCAGTACTTC.

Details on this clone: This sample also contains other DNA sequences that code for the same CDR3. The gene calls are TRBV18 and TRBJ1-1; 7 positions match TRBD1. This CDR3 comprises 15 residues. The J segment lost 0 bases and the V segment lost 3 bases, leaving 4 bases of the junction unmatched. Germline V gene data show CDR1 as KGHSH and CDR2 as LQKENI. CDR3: CASSPTGQLNTEAFF. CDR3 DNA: TGTGCCAGCTCACCCACGGGACAGCTGAACACTGAAGCTTTCTTT.

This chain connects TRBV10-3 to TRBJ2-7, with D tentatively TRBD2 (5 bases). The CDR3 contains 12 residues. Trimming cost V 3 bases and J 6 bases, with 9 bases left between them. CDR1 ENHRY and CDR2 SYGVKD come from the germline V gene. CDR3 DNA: TGTGCCATCAGTGATGAGGGCGGCGAGCAGTACTTC. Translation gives CAISDEGGEQYF.

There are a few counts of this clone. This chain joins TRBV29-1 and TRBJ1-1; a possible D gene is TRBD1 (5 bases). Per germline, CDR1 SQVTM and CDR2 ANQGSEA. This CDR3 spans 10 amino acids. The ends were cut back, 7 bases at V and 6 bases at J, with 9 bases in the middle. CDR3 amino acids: CSGTGAEAFF. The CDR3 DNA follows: TGCAGCGGAACAGGAGCTGAAGCTTTCTTT.

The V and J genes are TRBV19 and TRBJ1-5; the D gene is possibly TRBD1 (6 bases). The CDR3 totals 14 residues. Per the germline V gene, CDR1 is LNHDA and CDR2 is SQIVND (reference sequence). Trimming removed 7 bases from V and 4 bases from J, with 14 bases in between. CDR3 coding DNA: TGTGCCAGTAATCCGGGGGGCGTAAATCAGCCCCAGCATTTT. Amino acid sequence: CASNPGGVNQPQHF. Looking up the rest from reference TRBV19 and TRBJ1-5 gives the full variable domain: DGGITQSPKYLFRKEGQNVTLSCEQNLNHDAMYWYRQDPGQGLRLIYYSQIVNDFQKGDIAEGYSVSREKKESFPLTVTSAQKNPTAFYLCASNPGGVNQPQHFGDGTRLSIL.

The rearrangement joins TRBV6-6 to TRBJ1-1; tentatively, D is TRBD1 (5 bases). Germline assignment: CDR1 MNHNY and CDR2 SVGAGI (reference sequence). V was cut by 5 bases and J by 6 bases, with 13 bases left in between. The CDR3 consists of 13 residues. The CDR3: CASSQDIVAEAFF. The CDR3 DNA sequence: TGTGCCAGCAGTCAGGACATTGTTGCTGAAGCTTTCTTT.

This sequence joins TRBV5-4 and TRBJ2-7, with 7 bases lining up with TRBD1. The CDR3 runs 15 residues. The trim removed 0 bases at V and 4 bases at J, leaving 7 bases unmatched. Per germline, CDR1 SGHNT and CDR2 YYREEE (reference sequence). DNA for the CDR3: TGTGCCAGCAGCTTGGGGGGGACAGTGGTTTACGAGCAGTACTTC. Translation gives CASSLGGTVVYEQYF.

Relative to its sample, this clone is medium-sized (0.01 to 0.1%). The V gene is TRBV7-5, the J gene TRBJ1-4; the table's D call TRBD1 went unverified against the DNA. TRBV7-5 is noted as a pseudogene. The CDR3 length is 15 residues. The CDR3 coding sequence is TGTGCCAGAAGCGCTAAGACAGGGCCTAATGAAAAACTGTTTTTT. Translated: CARSAKTGPNEKLFF.

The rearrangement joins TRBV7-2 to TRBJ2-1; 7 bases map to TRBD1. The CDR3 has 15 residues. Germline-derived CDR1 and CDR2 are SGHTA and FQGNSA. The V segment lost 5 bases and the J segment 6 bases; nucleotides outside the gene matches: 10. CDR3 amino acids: CASSQGQVKANEQFF. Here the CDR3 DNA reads TGTGCCAGCAGCCAAGGACAGGTCAAAGCCAATGAGCAGTTCTTC.

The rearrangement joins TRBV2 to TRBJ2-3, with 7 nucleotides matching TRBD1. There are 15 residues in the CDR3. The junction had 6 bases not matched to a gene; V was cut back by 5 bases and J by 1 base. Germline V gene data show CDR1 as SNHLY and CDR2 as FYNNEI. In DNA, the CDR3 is TGTGCCAGCAGTCGACAGGGAGTCGGCACAGATACGCAGTATTTT. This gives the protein CASSRQGVGTDTQYF. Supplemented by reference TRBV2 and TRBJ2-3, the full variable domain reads EPEVTQTPSHQVTQMGQEVILRCVPISNHLYFYWYRQILGQKVEFLVSFYNNEISEKSEIFDDQFSVERPDGSNFTLKIRSTKLEDSAMYFCASSRQGVGTDTQYFGPGTRLTVL.